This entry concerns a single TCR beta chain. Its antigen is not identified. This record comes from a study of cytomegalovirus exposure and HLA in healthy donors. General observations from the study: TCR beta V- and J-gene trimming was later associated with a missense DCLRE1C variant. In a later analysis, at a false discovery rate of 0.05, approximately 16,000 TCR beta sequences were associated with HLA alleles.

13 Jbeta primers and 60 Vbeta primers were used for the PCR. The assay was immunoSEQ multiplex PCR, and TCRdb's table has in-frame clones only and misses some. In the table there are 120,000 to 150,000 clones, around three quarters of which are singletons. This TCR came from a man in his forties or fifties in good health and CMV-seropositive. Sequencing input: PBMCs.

The CDR3 spells CASREGVISNQPQHF. CDR3 bases: TGTGCCAGCAGGGAAGGGGTTATTAGCAATCAGCCCCAGCATTTT. V and J are TRBV27 and TRBJ1-5, with D possibly TRBD1 on 5 matching bases. Trimming shortened V by 6 bases and J by 0 bases, and 12 bases separated the two germline ends. CDR3 length: 15 residues. Germline values: CDR1 MNHEY, CDR2 SMNVEV (reference sequence).